This T cell receptor beta chain was sequenced in a study of blood T cell repertoires in COVID-19. Study-level background: Samples of COVID-19 (acute and convalescent) were obtained from the United States, Italy and Spain. PBMCs, B-cell-depleted T cells, or T cells provided the cDNA or gDNA that made up the material.

CDR1 WSHSY and CDR2 SAAADI come from the germline V gene. This CDR3 has 16 amino acids. Unmatched junction bases numbered 6, after V lost 8 bases and J lost 0 bases. Authors' analysis steps: Nucleated cell counts were estimated from reference gene primer amplification. Using immunoSEQ multiplex PCR, the repertoire was profiled, and TCRdb retains in-frame clones only, with some absent. D and trimming come from the DNA, and the V and J calls and clone size come from that table. The table lists a few hundred thousand clones, around 89% of them singletons, with more than 1% in the top ten. What was sequenced was peripheral blood. The sequence came from a man aged 35-49 years with acute or convalescent COVID-19. The chain combines TRBV10-2 with TRBJ2-1; 11 nucleotides match TRBD2. Here the CDR3 reads CASGLAGGSSYNEQFF. DNA for the CDR3: TGCGCCAGCGGCCTAGCGGGAGGTAGCTCCTACAATGAGCAGTTCTTC.